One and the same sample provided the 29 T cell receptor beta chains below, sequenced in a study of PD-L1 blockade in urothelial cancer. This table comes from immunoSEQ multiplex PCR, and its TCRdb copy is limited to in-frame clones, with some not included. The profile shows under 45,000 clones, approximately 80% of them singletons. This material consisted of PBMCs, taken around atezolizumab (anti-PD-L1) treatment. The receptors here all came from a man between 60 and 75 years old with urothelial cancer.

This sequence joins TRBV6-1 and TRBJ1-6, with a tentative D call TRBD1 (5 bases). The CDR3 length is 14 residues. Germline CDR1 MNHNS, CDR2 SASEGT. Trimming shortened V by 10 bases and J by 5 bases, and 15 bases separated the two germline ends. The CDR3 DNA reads TGTGCCACCGTTGGGGCACCGAATAATTCACCCCTCCACTTT. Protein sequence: CATVGAPNNSPLHF.

The CDR3 sequence: CASAKGADTQYF. In nucleotides, the CDR3 is TGCGCCAGTGCCAAGGGAGCAGATACGCAGTATTTT. The genes are TRBV5-1 and TRBJ2-3; tentative D call: TRBD2 (5 bases). The germline V gene encodes CDR1 SGHRS and CDR2 YFSETQ. Trimming took off 8 bases at V and 4 bases at J, with 11 bases between the two ends. This CDR3 is built from 12 residues.

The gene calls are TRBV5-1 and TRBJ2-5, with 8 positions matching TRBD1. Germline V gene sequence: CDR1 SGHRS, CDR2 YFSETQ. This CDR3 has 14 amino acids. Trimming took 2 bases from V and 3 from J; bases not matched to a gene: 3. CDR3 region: CASSFLGQEETQYF. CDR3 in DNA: TGCGCCAGCAGCTTTTTGGGACAGGAAGAGACCCAGTACTTC.

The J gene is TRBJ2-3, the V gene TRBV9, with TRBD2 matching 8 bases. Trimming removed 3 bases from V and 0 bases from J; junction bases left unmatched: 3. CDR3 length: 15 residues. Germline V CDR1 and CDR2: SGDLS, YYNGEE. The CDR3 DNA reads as TGTGCCAGCAGCGCTAGCGGGTGGAGCACAGATACGCAGTATTTT. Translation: CASSASGWSTDTQYF.

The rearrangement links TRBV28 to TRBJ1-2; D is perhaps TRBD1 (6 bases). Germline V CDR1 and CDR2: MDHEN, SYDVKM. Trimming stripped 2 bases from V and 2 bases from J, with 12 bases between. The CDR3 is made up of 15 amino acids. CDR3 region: CASSLGGGPNYGYTF. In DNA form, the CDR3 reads TGTGCCAGCAGTTTAGGCGGGGGGCCCAACTATGGCTACACCTTC.

The CDR3 region has the DNA TGTGCCAGCAGACTCCGTGGGACTAGCCGCACAGATACGCAGTATTTT. This encodes CASRLRGTSRTDTQYF. The chain has TRBV13 and TRBJ2-3; 9 bases are a match to TRBD2. This CDR3 has 16 amino acids. Germline V gene data show CDR1 as PRHDT and CDR2 as FYEKMQ (reference sequence). V dropped 6 bases and J dropped 1; count of bases not matched to a gene: 8.

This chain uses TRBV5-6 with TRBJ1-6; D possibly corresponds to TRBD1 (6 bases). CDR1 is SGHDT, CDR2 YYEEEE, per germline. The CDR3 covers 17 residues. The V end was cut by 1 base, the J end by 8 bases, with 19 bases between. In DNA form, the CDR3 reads TGTGCCAGCAGCTTGTTCCAGGGGCAAAATTTGGATTCACCCCTCCACTTT. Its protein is CASSLFQGQNLDSPLHF.

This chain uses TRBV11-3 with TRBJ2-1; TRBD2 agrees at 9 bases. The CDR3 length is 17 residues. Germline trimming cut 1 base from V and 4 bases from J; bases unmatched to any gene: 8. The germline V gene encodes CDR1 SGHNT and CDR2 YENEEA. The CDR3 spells CASSLVGRGGLYNEQFF. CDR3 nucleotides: TGTGCCAGCAGCTTAGTAGGGCGGGGGGGCCTTTACAATGAGCAGTTCTTC.

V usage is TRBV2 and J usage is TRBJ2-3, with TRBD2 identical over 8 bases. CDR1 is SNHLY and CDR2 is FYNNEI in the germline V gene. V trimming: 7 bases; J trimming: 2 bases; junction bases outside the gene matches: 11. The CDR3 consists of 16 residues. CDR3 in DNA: TGTGCCAGCAACTTCGGGGGAGCGGGGGTCACAGATACGCAGTATTTT. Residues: CASNFGGAGVTDTQYF.

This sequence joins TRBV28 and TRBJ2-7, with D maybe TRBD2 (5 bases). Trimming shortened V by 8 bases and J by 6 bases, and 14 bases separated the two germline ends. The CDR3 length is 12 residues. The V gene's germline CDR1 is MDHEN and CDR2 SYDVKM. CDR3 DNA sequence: TGTGCCAGCGTCCGGGGTTTAGGCGAGCAGTACTTC. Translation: CASVRGLGEQYF.

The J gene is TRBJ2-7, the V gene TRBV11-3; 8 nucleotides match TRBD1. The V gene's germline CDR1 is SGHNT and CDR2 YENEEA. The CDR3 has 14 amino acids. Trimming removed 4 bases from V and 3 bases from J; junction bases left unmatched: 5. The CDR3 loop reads CASSYGQGSYEQYF. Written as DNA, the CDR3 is TGTGCCAGCAGCTACGGACAGGGTAGCTACGAGCAGTACTTC.

CDR3 sequence reads: CASSLPLNTEAFF. In DNA form, the CDR3 reads TGTGCCAGCAGCTTGCCCTTGAACACTGAAGCTTTCTTT. This sequence joins TRBV5-5 and TRBJ1-1; no reliable D call. CDR1 SGHKS and CDR2 YYEKEE come from the germline V gene (reference sequence). Trimming removed 1 base at V and 0 bases at J, with 4 bases between. The CDR3 length is 13 residues.

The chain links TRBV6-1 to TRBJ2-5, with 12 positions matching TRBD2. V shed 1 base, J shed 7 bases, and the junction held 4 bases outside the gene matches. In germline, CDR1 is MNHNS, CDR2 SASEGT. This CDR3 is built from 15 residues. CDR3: CASSEGTSGEGTQYF. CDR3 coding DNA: TGTGCCAGCAGTGAAGGGACTAGCGGGGAGGGGACCCAGTACTTC.

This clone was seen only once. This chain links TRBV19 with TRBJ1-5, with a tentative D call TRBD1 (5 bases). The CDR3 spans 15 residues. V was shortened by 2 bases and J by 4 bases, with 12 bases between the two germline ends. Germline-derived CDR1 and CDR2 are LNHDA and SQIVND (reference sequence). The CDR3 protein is CASSIQGGSNQPQHF. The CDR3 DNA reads TGTGCCAGTAGTATACAGGGTGGAAGTAATCAGCCCCAGCATTTT. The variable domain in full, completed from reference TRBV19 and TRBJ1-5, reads DGGITQSPKYLFRKEGQNVTLSCEQNLNHDAMYWYRQDPGQGLRLIYYSQIVNDFQKGDIAEGYSVSREKKESFPLTVTSAQKNPTAFYLCASSIQGGSNQPQHFGDGTRLSIL.

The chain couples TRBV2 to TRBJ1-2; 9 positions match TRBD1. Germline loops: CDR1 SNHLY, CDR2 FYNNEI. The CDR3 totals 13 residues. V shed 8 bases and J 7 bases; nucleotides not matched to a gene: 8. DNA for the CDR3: TGTGCCAGCCAAGGAGGGGACAGGGCTGGCTACACCTTC. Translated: CASQGGDRAGYTF.

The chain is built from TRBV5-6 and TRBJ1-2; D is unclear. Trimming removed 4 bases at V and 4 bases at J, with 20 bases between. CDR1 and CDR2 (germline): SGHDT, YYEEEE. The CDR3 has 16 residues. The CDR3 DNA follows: TGTGCCAGCAGCGATACTGGGTCCGGAGACCGCTATGGCTACACCTTC. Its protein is CASSDTGSGDRYGYTF.

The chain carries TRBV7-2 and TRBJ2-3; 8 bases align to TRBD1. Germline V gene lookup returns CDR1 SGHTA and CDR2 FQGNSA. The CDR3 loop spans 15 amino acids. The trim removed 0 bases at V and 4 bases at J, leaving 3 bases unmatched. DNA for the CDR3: TGTGCCAGCAGCTTAGCTGGACAGGGAGCAGATACGCAGTATTTT. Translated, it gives CASSLAGQGADTQYF.

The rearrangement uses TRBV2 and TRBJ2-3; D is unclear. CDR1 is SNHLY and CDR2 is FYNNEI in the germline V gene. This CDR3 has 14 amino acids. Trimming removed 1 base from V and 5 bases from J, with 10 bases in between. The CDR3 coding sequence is TGTGCCAGCAGTGAAGACACAAACCAAGATACGCAGTATTTT. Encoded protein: CASSEDTNQDTQYF.

The CDR3 reads CASSPPGLEADTQYF. Written as DNA, the CDR3 is TGTGCCAGCAGCCCCCCCGGACTAGAAGCAGATACGCAGTATTTT. The V gene is TRBV7-9, the J gene TRBJ2-3; 7 bases line up with TRBD2. With 5 bases clipped from V and 4 bases from J, the junction kept 9 bases outside the gene matches. Looked up from germline, CDR1 is SEHNR and CDR2 is FQNEAQ (reference sequence). The CDR3 runs 15 residues.

The CDR3 DNA sequence: TGTGCCAGCAGTGATGAGAACTCTGGAAACACCATATATTTT. This translates into CASSDENSGNTIYF. The V and J genes are TRBV6-1 and TRBJ1-3; D is undetermined. V lost 3 bases, J lost 0 bases, and 6 bases lay in between. The germline V gene encodes CDR1 MNHNS and CDR2 SASEGT. The CDR3 length is 14 residues.

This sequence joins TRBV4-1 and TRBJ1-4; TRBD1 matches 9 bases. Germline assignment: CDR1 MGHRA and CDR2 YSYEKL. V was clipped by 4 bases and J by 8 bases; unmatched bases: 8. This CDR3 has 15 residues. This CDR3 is CASSPRTGAREKLFF. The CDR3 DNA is TGCGCCAGCAGCCCCCGGACAGGGGCGAGGGAAAAACTGTTTTTT.

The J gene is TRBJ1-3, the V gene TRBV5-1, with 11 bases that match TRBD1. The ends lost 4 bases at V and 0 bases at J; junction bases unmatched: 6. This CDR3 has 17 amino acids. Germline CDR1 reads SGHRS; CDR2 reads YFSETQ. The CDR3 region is CASSPDGTGGSGNTIYF. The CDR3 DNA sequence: TGCGCCAGCAGCCCCGATGGGACAGGGGGCTCTGGAAACACCATATATTTT.

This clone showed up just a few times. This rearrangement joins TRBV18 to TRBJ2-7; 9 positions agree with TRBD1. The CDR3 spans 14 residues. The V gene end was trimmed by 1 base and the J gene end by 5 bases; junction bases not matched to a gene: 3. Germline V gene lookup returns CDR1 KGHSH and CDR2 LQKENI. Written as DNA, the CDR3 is TGTGCCAGCTCACCACGAGACAGGGGGGACGAGCAGTACTTC. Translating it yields CASSPRDRGDEQYF.

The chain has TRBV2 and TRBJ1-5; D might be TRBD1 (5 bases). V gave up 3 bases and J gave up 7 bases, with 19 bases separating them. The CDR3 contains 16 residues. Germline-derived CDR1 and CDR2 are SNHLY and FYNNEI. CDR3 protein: CASSDPLVQGSQPQHF. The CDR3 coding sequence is TGTGCCAGCAGTGATCCCCTGGTGCAGGGATCCCAGCCCCAGCATTTT.

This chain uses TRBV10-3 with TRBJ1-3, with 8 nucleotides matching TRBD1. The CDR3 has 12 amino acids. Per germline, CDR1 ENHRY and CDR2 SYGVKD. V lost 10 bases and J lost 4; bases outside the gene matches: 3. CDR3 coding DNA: TGTGCCACCGGACAGGGCGGAAACACCATATATTTT. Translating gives CATGQGGNTIYF.

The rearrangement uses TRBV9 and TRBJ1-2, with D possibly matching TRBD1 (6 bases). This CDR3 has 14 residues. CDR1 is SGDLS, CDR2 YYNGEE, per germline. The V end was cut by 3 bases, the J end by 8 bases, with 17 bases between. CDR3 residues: CASSASGELGGYTF. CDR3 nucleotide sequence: TGTGCCAGCAGCGCGTCAGGGGAATTGGGCGGCTACACCTTC.

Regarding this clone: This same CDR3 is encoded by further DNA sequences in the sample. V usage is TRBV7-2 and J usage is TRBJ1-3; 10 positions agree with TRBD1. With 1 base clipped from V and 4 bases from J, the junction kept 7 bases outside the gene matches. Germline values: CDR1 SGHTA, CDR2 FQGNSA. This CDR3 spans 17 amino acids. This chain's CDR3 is CASSLGGQGLSGNTIYF. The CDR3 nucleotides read TGTGCCAGCAGCTTAGGGGGACAGGGGTTGAGCGGAAACACCATATATTTT.

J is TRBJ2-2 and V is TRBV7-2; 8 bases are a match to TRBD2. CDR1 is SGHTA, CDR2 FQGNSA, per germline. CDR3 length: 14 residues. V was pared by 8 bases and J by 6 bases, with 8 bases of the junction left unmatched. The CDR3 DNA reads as TGTGCCAGCCTGCCCGGGGGGGCCGCCGGGGAGCTGTTTTTT. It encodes CASLPGGAAGELFF. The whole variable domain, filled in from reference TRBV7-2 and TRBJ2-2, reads GAGVSQSPSNKVTEKGKDVELRCDPISGHTALYWYRQSLGQGLEFLIYFQGNSAPDKSGLPSDRFSAERTGGSVSTLTIQRTQQEDSAVYLCASLPGGAAGELFFGEGSRLTVL.

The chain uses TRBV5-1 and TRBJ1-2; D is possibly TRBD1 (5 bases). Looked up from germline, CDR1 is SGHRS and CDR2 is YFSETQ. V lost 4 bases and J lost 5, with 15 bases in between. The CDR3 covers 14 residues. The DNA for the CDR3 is TGCGCCAGCAGCGAAGGGCCGGGACTTTATGGCTACACCTTC. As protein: CASSEGPGLYGYTF. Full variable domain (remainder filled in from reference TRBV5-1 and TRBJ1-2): KAGVTQTPRYLIKTRGQQVTLSCSPISGHRSVSWYQQTPGQGLQFLFEYFSETQRNKGNFPGRFSGRQFSNSRSEMNVSTLELGDSALYLCASSEGPGLYGYTFGSGTRLTVV.